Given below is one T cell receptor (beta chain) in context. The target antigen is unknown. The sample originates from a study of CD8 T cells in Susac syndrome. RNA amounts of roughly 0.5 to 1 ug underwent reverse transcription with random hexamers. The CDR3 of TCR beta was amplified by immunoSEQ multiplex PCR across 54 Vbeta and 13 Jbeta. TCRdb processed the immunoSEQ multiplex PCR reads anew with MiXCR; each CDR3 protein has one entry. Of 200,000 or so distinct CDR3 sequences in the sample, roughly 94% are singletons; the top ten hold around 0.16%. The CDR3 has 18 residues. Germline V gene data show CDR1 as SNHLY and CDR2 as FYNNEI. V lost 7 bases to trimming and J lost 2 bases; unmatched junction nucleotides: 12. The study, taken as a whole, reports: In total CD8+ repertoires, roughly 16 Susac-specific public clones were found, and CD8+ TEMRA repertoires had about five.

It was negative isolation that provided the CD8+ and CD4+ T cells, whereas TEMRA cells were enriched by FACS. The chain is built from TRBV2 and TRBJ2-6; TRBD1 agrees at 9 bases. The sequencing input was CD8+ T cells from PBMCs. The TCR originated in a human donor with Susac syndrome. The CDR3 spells CASKGTGSFRAGANVLTF. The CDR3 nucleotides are TGTGCCAGCAAAGGGACAGGGAGTTTCCGGGCTGGGGCCAACGTCCTGACTTTC.